Below are 26 T cell receptor beta chains sequenced from a single sample in a study of human T cells and chemical hapten exposure. Indicated time point: patch test 1, 2 weeks after DPC sensitization. Treatment here: therapeutic diphenylcyclopropenone sensitization with weekly scalp DPC. The template was total RNA from unfractionated whole blood. TCRdb reprocessed the RACE reads via MiXCR and lists one record per CDR3 protein. The profile shows roughly 48,000 distinct CDR3 sequences, roughly 9.6% of them singletons. The sequencing used whole blood, collected in connection with sensitization to the hapten diphenylcyclopropenone (DPC). The receptor set was obtained from a woman between 40 and 50 years old with alopecia areata. Some clones in this sample may be carry-over from other donors' samples.

The chain has TRBV29-1 and TRBJ1-1; D is unclear. The CDR3 sequence is 12 residues long. V was shortened by 7 bases and J by 5 bases, with 14 bases between the two germline ends. The V gene's germline CDR1 is SQVTM and CDR2 ANQGSEA. CDR3 in DNA: TGCAGCGGCCTATCTATTTCTACTGAAGCTTTCTTT. Protein product: CSGLSISTEAFF.

This clonotype was seen at least ten times. This chain connects TRBV28 to TRBJ2-1; D not certain. The V gene lost 6 bases and the J gene lost 2 bases, with 11 bases spanning the gap. Looked up from germline, CDR1 is MDHEN and CDR2 is SYDVKM. This CDR3 spans 14 amino acids. For the CDR3, the DNA is TGTGCCAGCAGGTGGGGAAACACCTACAATGAGCAGTTCTTC. Translation: CASRWGNTYNEQFF.

The CDR3 DNA is TGCAGTGCTTCCGGGGAAACAGATACGCAGTATTTT. Protein: CSASGETDTQYF. This rearrangement joins TRBV20-1 to TRBJ2-3; D possibly corresponds to TRBD2 (5 bases). Trimming removed 5 bases at V and 3 bases at J, with 9 bases between. This CDR3 region has 12 residues. CDR1 DFQATT and CDR2 SNEGSKA come from the germline V gene (reference sequence).

V gene TRBV10-3 combines with J gene TRBJ2-7, with D uncertain. The V end was cut by 3 bases, the J end by 2 bases, with 5 bases between. CDR3 length: 12 residues. Per germline, CDR1 ENHRY and CDR2 SYGVKD. The CDR3 nucleotides are TGTGCCATCAGTGAAAAGCCCTACGAGCAGTACTTC. It is translated as CAISEKPYEQYF.

V gene TRBV29-1 combines with J gene TRBJ2-5, with D tentatively TRBD2 (5 bases). The germline V and J ends were trimmed by 4 bases and 2 bases, with 14 bases remaining between them. CDR3 length: 14 amino acids. Germline CDR1 and CDR2: SQVTM and ANQGSEA. CDR3 in DNA: TGCAGCGTTGTAGGCCGGACTTTGCAAGAGACCCAGTACTTC. It encodes CSVVGRTLQETQYF.

This clonotype was seen a few times. The V and J genes are TRBV7-2 and TRBJ1-1; D unresolved. CDR1 and CDR2 from the germline V gene are SGHTA and FQGNSA. The CDR3 loop spans 15 amino acids. Trimming left V 3 bases short and J 0 bases short, with 11 bases between. The CDR3 sequence is CASSLDHSLNTEAFF. CDR3 DNA: TGTGCCAGCAGCTTGGATCACAGTCTGAACACTGAAGCTTTCTTT.

V is TRBV7-9 and J is TRBJ2-1; D not certain. Trimming pared 9 bases from V and 5 bases from J, leaving 14 bases between. The CDR3 runs to 13 residues. Germline V gives CDR1 SEHNR, CDR2 FQNEAQ (reference sequence). Written as DNA, the CDR3 is TGTGCCAGTGGGCTTGAGGCCCACAATGAGCAGTTCTTC. Translation: CASGLEAHNEQFF.

Ten or more counts support this clonotype. The chain has TRBV2 and TRBJ1-5, with TRBD1 as a possible D gene (6 bases). Trimming removed 6 bases from V and 6 bases from J, with 9 bases in between. The length of the CDR3 is 12 residues. CDR1 and CDR2 from the germline V gene are SNHLY and FYNNEI. The CDR3 nucleotides read TGTGCCAGCAGCTCCAGGGGTCAGCCCCAGCATTTT. This translates into CASSSRGQPQHF.

This clonotype was counted ten times or more. The rearrangement uses TRBV11-3 and TRBJ2-1; TRBD2 matches at 12 bases. This CDR3 contains 17 residues. J lost 3 bases, V lost 5 bases, and 8 bases had no gene match. Germline assignment: CDR1 SGHNT and CDR2 YENEEA. Here the CDR3 DNA reads TGTGCCAGCAGCCCTCGGACTAGCGGGACTCTCTACAATGAGCAGTTCTTC. This sequence encodes CASSPRTSGTLYNEQFF. The complete variable domain, with remaining parts taken from reference TRBV11-3 and TRBJ2-1, reads EAGVVQSPRYKIIEKKQPVAFWCNPISGHNTLYWYLQNLGQGPELLIRYENEEAVDDSQLPKDRFSAERLKGVDSTLKIQPAELGDSAVYLCASSPRTSGTLYNEQFFGPGTRLTVL.

The chain couples TRBV7-9 to TRBJ1-1; no clear D. This CDR3 has 14 residues. Deletions cut 5 bases from V and 8 bases from J, with 18 bases between. Germline assignment: CDR1 SEHNR and CDR2 FQNEAQ (reference sequence). CDR3 sequence reads: CASSPAGVQSEAFF. CDR3 nucleotide sequence: TGTGCCAGCAGCCCTGCCGGAGTTCAGTCGGAAGCTTTCTTT.

This clonotype occurred a few times. The V call is TRBV29-1, the J call TRBJ2-5, with D possibly matching TRBD2 (5 bases). The CDR3 totals 13 residues. Per germline, CDR1 SQVTM and CDR2 ANQGSEA. Trimming stripped 3 bases from V and 2 bases from J, with 10 bases between. CDR3 sequence: CSVEAREQETQYF. Written as DNA, the CDR3 is TGCAGCGTTGAGGCGAGGGAGCAAGAGACCCAGTACTTC.

A note on this clonotype: Mismatch with germline at one junction end may stem from a read error. This chain links TRBV7-9 with TRBJ2-1, with D possibly matching TRBD2 (6 bases). The CDR3 loop spans 11 amino acids. Germline assignment: CDR1 SEHNR and CDR2 FQNEAQ (reference sequence). CDR3 coding DNA: TGTTCCAGCAGACTGAGCGGGGAGCAGTTCTTC. Its translation: CSSRLSGEQFF.

This clonotype was observed a handful of times. The J gene is TRBJ2-2, the V gene TRBV2, with unresolved D. This CDR3 region has 14 residues. V was shortened by 7 bases and J by 1 base, with 10 bases between the two germline ends. Germline V gene data show CDR1 as SNHLY and CDR2 as FYNNEI. CDR3: CASTPPMNTGELFF. The CDR3 DNA reads as TGTGCCAGCACCCCGCCCATGAACACCGGGGAGCTGTTTTTT.

This clonotype was recorded many times. The genes are TRBV2 and TRBJ2-3; TRBD2 agrees at 12 bases. The CDR3 totals 15 residues. V trimming: 9 bases; J trimming: 1 base; junction bases outside the gene matches: 5. The germline CDR1 and CDR2 sequences are SNHLY and FYNNEI. The CDR3 DNA follows: TGTGCCAGTACTAGACTAGCGGGGGGCACAGATACGCAGTATTTT. Translation: CASTRLAGGTDTQYF.

Many counts were recorded for this clonotype. V and J are TRBV10-2 and TRBJ2-3; 9 bases are shared with TRBD2. V lost 8 bases to trimming and J lost 2 bases; unmatched junction nucleotides: 8. The V gene's germline CDR1 is WSHSY and CDR2 SAAADI. The CDR3 has 15 residues. Here the CDR3 DNA reads TGCGCCAGCCGGGCGGGGGGGGCTTTCACAGATACGCAGTATTTT. Its translation: CASRAGGAFTDTQYF.

This clonotype was detected a few times. The chain's CDR3 is CASSLEGEGEKLFF. DNA of the CDR3: TGCGCCAGCAGCTTGGAGGGGGAGGGTGAAAAACTGTTTTTT. The V and J genes are TRBV5-1 and TRBJ1-4; D might be TRBD1 (6 bases). The V gene's germline CDR1 is SGHRS and CDR2 YFSETQ. This CDR3 has 14 amino acids. V dropped 0 bases and J dropped 7 bases, with 10 bases sitting between them.

Ten or more counts support this clonotype. The chain carries TRBV3-1 and TRBJ1-6; D call uncertain. V was clipped by 4 bases and J by 5 bases, with 6 bases between them. The CDR3 covers 13 residues. Per the germline V gene, CDR1 is LGHDT and CDR2 is YNNKEL (reference sequence). CDR3 nucleotide sequence: TGTGCCAGCAGCCGAGGTCATAATTCACCCCTCCACTTT. Protein product: CASSRGHNSPLHF.

V gene TRBV6-2 or TRBV6-3 combines with J gene TRBJ1-1; tentative D call: TRBD1 (5 bases). The CDR3 contains 13 residues. Per germline, CDR1 MNHEY and CDR2 SVGEGT. Between the trimmed V and J ends, which lost 6 bases and 3 bases, there was a span of 11 bases. CDR3: CASSPGRYTEAFF. Here the CDR3 DNA reads TGTGCCAGCAGCCCGGGACGGTACACTGAAGCTTTCTTT.

This clonotype was counted a single time. This may be a read error: a much more frequent sequence differs by one nucleotide. The V gene is TRBV29-1, the J gene TRBJ2-2; D possibly corresponds to TRBD2 (5 bases). The CDR3 spans 12 residues. Germline CDR1 reads SQVTM; CDR2 reads ANQGSEA. The CDR3 sequence is CSVGRRAGEPFF. For the CDR3, the DNA is TGCAGCGTTGGACGCCGGGCTGGGGAGCCGTTTTTT.

Remarks on this clonotype: A read error is possible here, since a much larger clone lies one base away. The chain is built from TRBV7-9 and TRBJ2-7; TRBD1 matches 7 bases. The germline CDR1 and CDR2 sequences are SEHNR and FQNEAQ (reference sequence). Germline trimming cut 3 bases from V and 8 bases from J; bases unmatched to any gene: 16. CDR3 size: 16 residues. The CDR3 nucleotides read TGTGCCAGCAGCTTGGAGACAGGGCAGGCCTTGTACAAGCAGTACTTC. Protein product: CASSLETGQALYKQYF.

As concerns this clonotype: Possible read error: a much larger clone is one base away. This likely comes from a read error, as the CDR3 has no conserved phenylalanine or tryptophan at its end. The chain couples TRBV6-4 to TRBJ2-3; the D gene is possibly TRBD2 (6 bases). V was cut by 4 bases and J by 3 bases, with 8 bases left in between. The CDR3 is 13 amino acids. CDR1 is MRHNA and CDR2 is SNTAGT in the germline V gene. DNA for the CDR3: TGTGCCAGCAGTGCCGCGGGAACAGATACGCAGTATTTA. Translating it yields CASSAAGTDTQYL.

V gene TRBV11-2 combines with J gene TRBJ2-6; D is unclear. This CDR3 comprises 17 residues. Germline CDR1 SGHAT, CDR2 FQNNGV. V lost 3 bases to trimming and J lost 0 bases, with 12 bases between them. As DNA, the CDR3 is TGTGCCAGCAGCTTCGAATATATCCTCTCTGGGGCCAACGTCCTGACTTTC. Amino acid sequence: CASSFEYILSGANVLTF.

This clonotype was seen a few times. The chain joins TRBV20-1 to TRBJ1-5; the D gene is possibly TRBD1 (5 bases). The germline V gene encodes CDR1 DFQATT and CDR2 SNEGSKA (reference sequence). The CDR3 has 14 amino acids. V lost 5 bases and J lost 2, with 13 bases in between. In DNA form, the CDR3 reads TGCAGTGCTCCTCCACAGGCGGGCAATCAGCCCCAGCATTTT. This codes for CSAPPQAGNQPQHF.

This clonotype was counted many times. The chain employs TRBV10-3 and TRBJ2-1; 9 bases map to TRBD2. The ends lost 10 bases at V and 7 bases at J; junction bases unmatched: 8. The CDR3 extends over 13 amino acids. Germline values: CDR1 ENHRY, CDR2 SYGVKD. This chain's CDR3 is CASREREENEQFF. CDR3 bases: TGTGCCAGCCGGGAGCGGGAGGAGAATGAGCAGTTCTTC.

This clonotype was seen a handful of times. The CDR3 coding sequence is TGTGCCTGGAGTCCCTACGGGGCAAACACCGGGGAGCTGTTTTTT. Translated, it gives CAWSPYGANTGELFF. The chain has TRBV30 and TRBJ2-2, with D perhaps given as TRBD1 or TRBD2 (5 bases each). Germline CDR1 GTSNPN, CDR2 SVGIG (reference sequence). Trimming removed 2 bases at V and 2 bases at J, with 12 bases between. The CDR3 extends over 15 amino acids.

This clonotype has a count of ten or more. The rearrangement joins TRBV28 to TRBJ2-7; maybe TRBD2 (7 bases). Germline CDR1 reads MDHEN; CDR2 reads SYDVKM. The CDR3 runs 13 residues. Trimming took off 7 bases at V and 5 bases at J, with 15 bases between the two ends. The CDR3 sequence is CASKKGGVHEQYF. CDR3 in DNA: TGTGCCAGCAAAAAAGGGGGGGTGCACGAGCAGTACTTC. The full variable domain, with the rest looked up from reference TRBV28 and TRBJ2-7, is DVKVTQSSRYLVKRTGEKVFLECVQDMDHENMFWYRQDPGLGLRLIYFSYDVKMKEKGDIPEGYSVSREKKERFSLILESASTNQTSMYLCASKKGGVHEQYFGPGTRLTVT.